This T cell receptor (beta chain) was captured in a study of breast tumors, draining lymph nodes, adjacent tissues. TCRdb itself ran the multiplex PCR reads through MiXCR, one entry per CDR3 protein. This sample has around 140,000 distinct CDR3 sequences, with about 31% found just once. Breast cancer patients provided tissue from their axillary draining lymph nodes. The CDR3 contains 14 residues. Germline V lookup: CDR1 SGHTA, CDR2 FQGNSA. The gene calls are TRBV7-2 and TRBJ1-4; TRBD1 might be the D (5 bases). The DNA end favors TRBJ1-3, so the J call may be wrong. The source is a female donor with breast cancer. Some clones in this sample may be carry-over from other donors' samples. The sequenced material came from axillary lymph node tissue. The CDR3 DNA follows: TGTGCCAGCAGCTTAGTGGGGGAAAGCAACACCATATATTTT. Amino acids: CASSLVGESNTIYF.